This TCR beta chain originates from a study of T cell changes during pregnancy in multiple sclerosis. Clones were read by immunoSEQ multiplex PCR, and TCRdb kept only the in-frame ones, dropping some. The data show under 90,000 clones, 80% to 95% seen once. This CDR3 is 15 amino acids long. Germline CDR1 SGHNT, CDR2 YYREEE (reference sequence). Trimming removed 2 bases from V and 8 bases from J; junction bases left unmatched: 6. The TCR sequence derives from a female donor in good health, enrolled as a control in a pregnancy study. Material: peripheral blood, obtained after pregnancy. The chain recombines TRBV5-4 with TRBJ1-6, with 8 positions matching TRBD1. The CDR3 region is CASSLKVQGDSPLHF. CDR3 bases: TGTGCCAGCAGCTTAAAGGTACAGGGGGATTCACCCCTCCACTTT.